This T cell receptor (beta chain) was captured by sequencing in a study of Ad26.COV2.S vaccination and SARS-CoV-2 variants. Here immunoSEQ multiplex PCR was the method, and the copy in TCRdb shows in-frame clones only, minus some. The repertoire includes some 350,000 clones, about 91% of them detected once, and about 3.8% sits in the top ten. The CDR3 runs 15 residues. Germline CDR1 and CDR2: SGHTA and FQGNSA. Germline trimming cut 7 bases from V and 2 bases from J; bases unmatched to any gene: 8. This sequence joins TRBV7-2 and TRBJ2-7; 10 positions agree with TRBD1. The material sequenced was peripheral blood, taken after recovery from COVID-19. The TCR was taken from a human donor who had recovered from COVID-19. CDR3 sequence (DNA): TGTGCCAGCACCCACTCCGGGACAGGGGCCTACGAGCAGTACTTC. Amino acid sequence: CASTHSGTGAYEQYF.